Below are 13 T cell receptor beta chains sequenced from a single sample in a study of blood T cells in healthy people across ages. It was with a sample-barcoded 5' primer and a J-beta primer mix that a second PCR of roughly 7 to 12 cycles was run. Via MiXCR, TCRdb re-called the 5' RACE reads, giving one row per CDR3 protein. The sample has 550,000 to 750,000 distinct CDR3 sequences; 21% are singletons. Sample: blood. These receptors were taken from a man in his 70s in good health.

The CDR3 loop is CASSLVVSGRPETQYF. In nucleotides, the CDR3 is TGCGCCAGCAGCTTGGTTGTTAGCGGGAGACCTGAGACCCAGTACTTC. V usage is TRBV5-1 and J usage is TRBJ2-5, with 9 bases matching TRBD2. Germline V gene sequence: CDR1 SGHRS, CDR2 YFSETQ. V gave up 0 bases and J gave up 5 bases; unmatched junction bases: 8. This CDR3 spans 16 amino acids. Variable domain in full (rest from reference TRBV5-1 and TRBJ2-5): KAGVTQTPRYLIKTRGQQVTLSCSPISGHRSVSWYQQTPGQGLQFLFEYFSETQRNKGNFPGRFSGRQFSNSRSEMNVSTLELGDSALYLCASSLVVSGRPETQYFGPGTRLLVL.

This clonotype was counted only a few times. CDR3 in DNA: TGTGCCAGCAGCTTATGGGGACTGGGAGGCGAAAAACTGTTTTTT. Translating it yields CASSLWGLGGEKLFF. V gene TRBV7-2 combines with J gene TRBJ1-4; perhaps TRBD1 as D (5 bases). V gave up 2 bases and J gave up 8 bases, with 15 bases separating them. Germline values: CDR1 SGHTA, CDR2 FQGNSA. The CDR3 is 15 amino acids.

The chain couples TRBV5-1 to TRBJ2-2, with D possibly TRBD1 on 6 matching bases. The CDR3 extends over 14 amino acids. With 6 bases removed from V and 2 bases from J, the gap between germline ends came to 11 bases. The V gene's germline CDR1 is SGHRS and CDR2 YFSETQ. DNA of the CDR3: TGCGCCAGCAAGTCAGGGGTCAACACCGGGGAGCTGTTTTTT. This encodes CASKSGVNTGELFF. Complete variable domain (other parts from reference TRBV5-1 and TRBJ2-2): KAGVTQTPRYLIKTRGQQVTLSCSPISGHRSVSWYQQTPGQGLQFLFEYFSETQRNKGNFPGRFSGRQFSNSRSEMNVSTLELGDSALYLCASKSGVNTGELFFGEGSRLTVL.

This chain links TRBV13 with TRBJ2-1; tentatively, D is TRBD1 or TRBD2 (5 bases each). V lost 5 bases and J 7 bases, leaving 18 bases between the germline ends. The CDR3 is 15 residues long. The germline V gene encodes CDR1 PRHDT and CDR2 FYEKMQ (reference sequence). CDR3 protein: CASSPKPGPSNEQFF. The CDR3, as DNA: TGTGCCAGCAGCCCTAAACCGGGACCCTCAAATGAGCAGTTCTTC.

For this clonotype: This sequence may be a read error, since a much larger clone differs from it by one base. The chain joins TRBV6-4 to TRBJ2-7; 9 bases match TRBD2. CDR3 size: 15 residues. Germline V gene lookup returns CDR1 MRHNA and CDR2 SNTAGT. Losses at the gene ends were 6 bases for V and 4 bases for J; bases not matched to a gene: 10. The CDR3 region is CASREEGSGSYEQYF. In DNA form, the CDR3 reads TGTGCCAGCAGAGAAGAGGGTAGCGGGAGTTACGAGCAGTACTTC.

The DNA for the CDR3 is TGCAGTGCTAGGTATCCGGGGGCCAGGGTCAATGAGCAGTTCTTC. Amino acids: CSARYPGARVNEQFF. The rearrangement joins TRBV20-1 to TRBJ2-1; D assignment may be TRBD1 or TRBD2 (6 bases each). CDR1 and CDR2 from the germline V gene are DFQATT and SNEGSKA (reference sequence). The CDR3 is 15 amino acids. The V and J ends lost 3 bases and 6 bases respectively, with 18 bases between them.

The chain links TRBV7-2 to TRBJ1-5; D is ambiguous. CDR1 is SGHTA, CDR2 FQGNSA, per germline. The V end lost 4 bases, the J end lost 7 bases, and 8 bases lay between the germline ends. The CDR3 is made up of 12 amino acids. DNA for the CDR3: TGTGCCAGCAGCTCCCCGGGCCAGCCCCAGCATTTT. Its protein is CASSSPGQPQHF. Drawing the rest from reference TRBV7-2 and TRBJ1-5, the complete variable domain is GAGVSQSPSNKVTEKGKDVELRCDPISGHTALYWYRQSLGQGLEFLIYFQGNSAPDKSGLPSDRFSAERTGGSVSTLTIQRTQQEDSAVYLCASSSPGQPQHFGDGTRLSIL.

This sequence joins TRBV7-2 and TRBJ2-7, with D perhaps matching TRBD2 (6 bases). Germline V lookup: CDR1 SGHTA, CDR2 FQGNSA. This CDR3 is built from 15 residues. V lost 3 bases and J 5 bases, leaving 17 bases between the germline ends. CDR3 sequence: CASSFRWGLEDEQYF. For the CDR3, the DNA is TGTGCCAGCAGCTTTCGGTGGGGACTTGAGGACGAGCAGTACTTC.

There are a few counts of this clonotype. The chain recombines TRBV6-1 with TRBJ2-5; D perhaps matches TRBD2 (5 bases). TRBJ2-1 matches the DNA end more closely, so the J call is doubtful. The CDR3 is 13 amino acids. Germline CDR1 reads MNHNS; CDR2 reads SASEGT. The CDR3 sequence is CASSECGYNEQFF. CDR3 nucleotides: TGTGCCAGCAGTGAATGCGGGTACAATGAGCAGTTCTTC.

This clonotype was detected a few times. The rearrangement uses TRBV28 and TRBJ1-2; D is uncertain. The V gene lost 4 bases and the J gene lost 5 bases, with 2 bases spanning the gap. The germline V gene has CDR1 MDHEN and CDR2 SYDVKM. The CDR3 is 10 amino acids. CDR3 coding DNA: TGTGCCAGCAGTTCGTATGGCTACACCTTC. Its translation is CASSSYGYTF.

This clonotype was counted only a few times. The genes are TRBV5-6 and TRBJ2-5; 9 positions match TRBD2. The CDR3 contains 15 residues. Trimming took 1 base from V and 2 from J; bases not matched to a gene: 3. CDR1 and CDR2 (germline): SGHDT, YYEEEE. CDR3: CASSLWREGQETQYF. In DNA form, the CDR3 reads TGTGCCAGCAGCTTGTGGCGGGAGGGACAAGAGACCCAGTACTTC.

The genes are TRBV7-9 and TRBJ2-1; tentatively, D is TRBD2 (5 bases). The length of the CDR3 is 15 residues. Trimming stripped 0 bases from V and 4 bases from J, with 10 bases between. Germline values: CDR1 SEHNR, CDR2 FQNEAQ (reference sequence). CDR3: CASSLALARYNEQFF. The CDR3 DNA follows: TGTGCCAGCAGCTTAGCGCTAGCTAGGTACAATGAGCAGTTCTTC. Complete variable domain (other parts from reference TRBV7-9 and TRBJ2-1): DTGVSQNPRHKITKRGQNVTFRCDPISEHNRLYWYRQTLGQGPEFLTYFQNEAQLEKSRLLSDRFSAERPKGSFSTLEIQRTEQGDSAMYLCASSLALARYNEQFFGPGTRLTVL.

This clonotype has just a few counts. The genes are TRBV20-1 and TRBJ1-2; D gene unclear. V was clipped by 6 bases and J by 2 bases, with 16 bases between them. The CDR3 loop spans 14 amino acids. The germline V gene has CDR1 DFQATT and CDR2 SNEGSKA (reference sequence). CDR3 bases: TGCAGTGCCAACATTGGGGTCAACAACTATGGCTACACCTTC. Its protein is CSANIGVNNYGYTF.